Presented here are 3 T cell receptor beta chains from one specimen sequenced in a study of CD8+CD57+ T cells in acquired aplastic anemia. In patients chosen for sequencing, flow cytometry had shown CD8+CD57+ cell expansion. Researchers used genomic DNA as the template to profile TCR beta VDJ and CDR3. A single record per CDR3 protein comes from TCRdb applying MiXCR to the reads. The sample lists about 160,000 distinct CDR3 sequences, around half occurring once. Specimen: sorted CD4+, CD8+, or CD8+CD57+ T cells (not recorded which) from PBMCs. These receptors all stem from a human donor with aplastic anemia.

This chain uses TRBV29-1 with TRBJ2-5, with a possible D match to TRBD1 (6 bases). This CDR3 has 13 amino acids. Trimming stripped 6 bases from V and 1 base from J, with 12 bases between. Germline CDR1 SQVTM, CDR2 ANQGSEA. CDR3 sequence (DNA): TGCAGCGTCAGGGGACGGTTCCAAGAGACCCAGTACTTC. Amino acids: CSVRGRFQETQYF.

The chain is built from TRBV5-1 and TRBJ2-3, with 12 positions matching TRBD1. The CDR3 consists of 19 residues. V lost 0 bases, J lost 6 bases, and 14 bases stayed unmatched. Per germline, CDR1 SGHRS and CDR2 YFSETQ. Here the CDR3 reads CASSLEGGQGASFGDTQYF. As DNA, the CDR3 is TGCGCCAGCAGCTTGGAAGGGGGACAGGGGGCGTCTTTTGGGGATACGCAGTATTTT.

As regards this clonotype: It may be a read error: a sequence one base away is much more abundant. The CDR3 is CASSPRTNSNEQLF. CDR3 DNA: TGCGCCAGCAGCCCCCGGACTAATTCCAATGAGCAGCTCTTC. V is TRBV5-1 and J is TRBJ2-1; D may be TRBD2 (6 bases). The length of the CDR3 is 14 residues. The germline V gene has CDR1 SGHRS and CDR2 YFSETQ.